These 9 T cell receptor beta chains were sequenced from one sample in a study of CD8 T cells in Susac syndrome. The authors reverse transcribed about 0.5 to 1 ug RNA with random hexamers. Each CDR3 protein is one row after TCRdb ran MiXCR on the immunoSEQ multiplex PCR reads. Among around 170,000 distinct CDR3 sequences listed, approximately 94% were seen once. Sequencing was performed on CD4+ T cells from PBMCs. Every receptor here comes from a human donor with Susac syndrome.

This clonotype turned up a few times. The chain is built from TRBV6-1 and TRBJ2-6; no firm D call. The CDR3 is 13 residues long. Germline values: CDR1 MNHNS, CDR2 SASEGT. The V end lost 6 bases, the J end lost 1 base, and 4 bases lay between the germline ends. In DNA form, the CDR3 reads TGTGCCAGCAGGCTTTCTGGGGCCAACGTCCTGACTTTC. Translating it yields CASRLSGANVLTF.

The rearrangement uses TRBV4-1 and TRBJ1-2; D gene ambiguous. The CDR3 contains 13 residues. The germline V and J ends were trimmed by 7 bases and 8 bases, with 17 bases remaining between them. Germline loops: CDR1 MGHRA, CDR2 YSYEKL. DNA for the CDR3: TGCGCCAGCACCGCAGATCCGTTGGGCGGCTACACCTTC. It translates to CASTADPLGGYTF.

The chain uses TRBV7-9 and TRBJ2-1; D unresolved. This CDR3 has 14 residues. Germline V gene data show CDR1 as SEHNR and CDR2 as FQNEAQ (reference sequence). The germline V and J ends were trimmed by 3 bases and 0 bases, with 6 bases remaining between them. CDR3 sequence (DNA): TGTGCCAGCAGCTTTTCTAGCTCCTACAATGAGCAGTTCTTC. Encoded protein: CASSFSSSYNEQFF.

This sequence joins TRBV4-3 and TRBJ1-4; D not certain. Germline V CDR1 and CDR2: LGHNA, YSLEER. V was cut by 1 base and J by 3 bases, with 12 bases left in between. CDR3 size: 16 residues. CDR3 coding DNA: TGCGCCAGCAGCCAAGCCTACGGTTCGGCTAATGAAAAACTGTTTTTT. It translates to CASSQAYGSANEKLFF.

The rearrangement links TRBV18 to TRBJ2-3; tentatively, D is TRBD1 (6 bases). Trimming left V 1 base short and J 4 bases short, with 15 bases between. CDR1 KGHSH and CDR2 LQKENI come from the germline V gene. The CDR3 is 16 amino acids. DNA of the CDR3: TGTGCCAGCTCACCACTTCATACAGGGTACGCAGATACGCAGTATTTT. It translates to CASSPLHTGYADTQYF.

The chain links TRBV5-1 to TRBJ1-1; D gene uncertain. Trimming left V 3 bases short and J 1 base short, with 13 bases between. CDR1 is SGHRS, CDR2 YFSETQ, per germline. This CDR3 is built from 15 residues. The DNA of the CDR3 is TGCGCCAGCAGCTGGACGGATGCGACGAACACTGAAGCTTTCTTT. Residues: CASSWTDATNTEAFF.

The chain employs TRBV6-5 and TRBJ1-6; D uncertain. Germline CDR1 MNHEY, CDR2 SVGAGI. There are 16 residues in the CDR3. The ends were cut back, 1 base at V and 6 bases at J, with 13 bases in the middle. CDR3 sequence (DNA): TGTGCCAGCAGTTACTTAGGGCGGTGGGCTAATTCACCCCTCCACTTT. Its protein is CASSYLGRWANSPLHF.

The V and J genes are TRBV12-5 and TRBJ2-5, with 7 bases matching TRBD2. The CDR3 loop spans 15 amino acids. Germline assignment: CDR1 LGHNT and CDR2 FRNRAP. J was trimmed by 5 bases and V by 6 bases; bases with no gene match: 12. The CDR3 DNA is TGTGCTAGTGGCCCGGGGAGGGTAGGTAGGGAGACCCAGTACTTC. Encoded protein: CASGPGRVGRETQYF. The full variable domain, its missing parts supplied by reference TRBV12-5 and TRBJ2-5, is DARVTQTPRHKVTEMGQEVTMRCQPILGHNTVFWYRQTMMQGLELLAYFRNRAPLDDSGMPKDRFSAEMPDATLATLKIQPSEPRDSAVYFCASGPGRVGRETQYFGPGTRLLVL.

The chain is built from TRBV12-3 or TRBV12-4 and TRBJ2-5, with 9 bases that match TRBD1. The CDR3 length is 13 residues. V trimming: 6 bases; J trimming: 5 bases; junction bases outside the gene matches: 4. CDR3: CASRRTGVETQYF. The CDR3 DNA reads TGTGCCAGCAGGAGGACAGGGGTCGAGACCCAGTACTTC.